Presented here are 20 T cell receptor beta chains from one specimen sequenced in a study of identical twins. TCRdb re-analysed the 5' RACE reads in MiXCR, keeping a single row per CDR3 protein. The data contain 550,000 to 700,000 distinct CDR3 sequences, 21% of them singletons. The same data also contributed to another study, on T cells expressing NK-cell markers.

Sequencing used PBMCs. These receptors were collected from a woman between 18 and 29 years old in good health.

The genes are TRBV5-1 and TRBJ1-2; 8 nucleotides match TRBD1. This CDR3 is built from 16 residues. CDR1 SGHRS and CDR2 YFSETQ come from the germline V gene. With V trimmed by 0 bases and J by 8 bases, 12 bases remained unmatched. The CDR3 nucleotides read TGCGCCAGCAGCTTGGGGCAGGGGGCGTCCCAAAGCGGCTACACCTTC. This codes for CASSLGQGASQSGYTF.

The rearrangement uses TRBV7-9 and TRBJ2-1; 8 bases align to TRBD2. The V gene's germline CDR1 is SEHNR and CDR2 FQNEAQ (reference sequence). V lost 5 bases to trimming and J lost 4 bases; unmatched junction nucleotides: 10. CDR3 length: 16 amino acids. The CDR3 loop reads CASSRNAGGQYNEQFF. The CDR3 nucleotides read TGTGCCAGCAGCCGTAATGCGGGGGGCCAATACAATGAGCAGTTCTTC.

This clonotype was recorded many times. This sequence joins TRBV20-1 and TRBJ1-5; D gene unclear. V was cut by 2 bases and J by 8 bases, with 16 bases left in between. Germline loops: CDR1 DFQATT, CDR2 SNEGSKA (reference sequence). The CDR3 consists of 14 residues. The chain's CDR3 is CSARFGQAGEPQHF. The CDR3 nucleotides read TGCAGTGCTAGATTTGGGCAGGCGGGAGAGCCCCAGCATTTT.

This chain uses TRBV10-2 with TRBJ1-6; D ambiguous. Trimming took off 5 bases at V and 9 bases at J, with 11 bases between the two ends. Germline CDR1 is WSHSY and CDR2 is SAAADI. The CDR3 has 13 residues. CDR3 sequence reads: CASSPQIGSPLHF. In DNA form, the CDR3 reads TGCGCCAGCAGTCCACAAATCGGTTCACCCCTCCACTTT.

The V gene is TRBV7-9, the J gene TRBJ2-1; weak D call: TRBD1 (5 bases). From germline, CDR1 is SEHNR and CDR2 FQNEAQ (reference sequence). The CDR3 runs to 14 residues. Trimming stripped 3 bases from V and 0 bases from J, with 6 bases between. The CDR3 coding sequence is TGTGCCAGCAGCTTTACAGGCTCCTACAATGAGCAGTTCTTC. Its translation: CASSFTGSYNEQFF.

The CDR3 DNA is TGCAGTGCCACGACAGGGGTGGGTGAAAAACTGTTTTTT. Its protein product is CSATTGVGEKLFF. V usage is TRBV20-1 and J usage is TRBJ1-4, with TRBD1 matching over 8 bases. The germline CDR1 and CDR2 sequences are DFQATT and SNEGSKA (reference sequence). V trimming: 6 bases; J trimming: 7 bases; junction bases outside the gene matches: 7. This CDR3 has 13 residues.

This clonotype was recorded at least ten times. The rearrangement links TRBV19 to TRBJ1-1; D is unresolved. Trimming removed 8 bases at V and 9 bases at J, with 10 bases between. The CDR3 runs 10 residues. CDR1 and CDR2 (germline): LNHDA, SQIVND (reference sequence). This CDR3 is CASGDLQAFF. Here the CDR3 DNA reads TGTGCCAGTGGCGACCTCCAAGCTTTCTTT.

This clonotype has a handful of counts. The V and J genes are TRBV3-1 and TRBJ1-2, with 9 bases aligning to TRBD1. J gave up 5 bases and V 3 bases, and 4 bases lay outside the gene matches. The CDR3 totals 14 residues. Germline V gene lookup returns CDR1 LGHDT and CDR2 YNNKEL (reference sequence). CDR3 amino acids: CASSHRDRVYGYTF. In DNA form, the CDR3 reads TGTGCCAGCAGCCACCGGGACAGGGTGTATGGCTACACCTTC.

The chain employs TRBV20-1 and TRBJ1-2; D possibly corresponds to TRBD1 (6 bases). The CDR3 covers 12 residues. Germline V gene data show CDR1 as DFQATT and CDR2 as SNEGSKA (reference sequence). Trimming cost V 3 bases and J 8 bases, with 13 bases left between them. The CDR3 region is CSASLSGGGYTF. CDR3 in DNA: TGCAGTGCTAGTCTGTCTGGGGGCGGCTACACCTTC.

The CDR3 spells CASRLGRYNEQFF. The CDR3 DNA reads as TGTGCCAGCAGACTCGGACGGTACAATGAGCAGTTCTTC. The gene calls are TRBV7-9 and TRBJ2-1; D ambiguous. This CDR3 contains 13 residues. CDR1 and CDR2 (germline): SEHNR, FQNEAQ (reference sequence). V was pared by 6 bases and J by 4 bases, with 10 bases between. The full variable domain, rest sourced from reference TRBV7-9 and TRBJ2-1, is DTGVSQNPRHKITKRGQNVTFRCDPISEHNRLYWYRQTLGQGPEFLTYFQNEAQLEKSRLLSDRFSAERPKGSFSTLEIQRTEQGDSAMYLCASRLGRYNEQFFGPGTRLTVL.

The chain carries TRBV20-1 and TRBJ2-7; D remains ambiguous. The germline gives CDR1 DFQATT, CDR2 SNEGSKA (reference sequence). The CDR3 has 15 residues. V lost 1 base and J lost 0, with 13 bases in between. The CDR3 region is CSARVPTVSSYEQYF. DNA of the CDR3: TGCAGTGCTAGAGTTCCAACAGTTAGCTCCTACGAGCAGTACTTC.

This chain links TRBV6-5 with TRBJ2-5, with 11 bases identical to TRBD2. CDR3 length: 15 amino acids. Per germline, CDR1 MNHEY and CDR2 SVGAGI. With 4 bases clipped from V and 5 bases from J, the junction kept 6 bases outside the gene matches. CDR3 sequence (DNA): TGTGCCAGCAGTTTAGCGGGAGGGGGATGGGAGACCCAGTACTTC. Residues: CASSLAGGGWETQYF.

This clonotype was picked up a small number of times. The rearrangement links TRBV6-1 to TRBJ2-5; TRBD1 agrees at 8 bases. J was trimmed by 4 bases and V by 7 bases; bases with no gene match: 8. Germline values: CDR1 MNHNS, CDR2 SASEGT. This CDR3 is built from 14 residues. The CDR3 DNA follows: TGTGCCAGCAACGAGGACAGGGTCGTAGAGACCCAGTACTTC. Translated: CASNEDRVVETQYF.

This clonotype occurred a few times. V and J are TRBV29-1 and TRBJ2-2, with TRBD1 identical over 8 bases. Germline CDR1 is SQVTM and CDR2 is ANQGSEA. This CDR3 region has 16 residues. J lost 0 bases, V lost 5 bases, and 8 bases had no gene match. CDR3 protein: CSVLPGGKANTGELFF. CDR3 nucleotide sequence: TGCAGCGTTTTGCCAGGGGGCAAGGCGAACACCGGGGAGCTGTTTTTT.

The chain employs TRBV18 and TRBJ1-2; the D gene is possibly TRBD1 (5 bases). This CDR3 is 15 amino acids long. V lost 4 bases and J 4 bases, leaving 16 bases between the germline ends. Germline loops: CDR1 KGHSH, CDR2 LQKENI. The CDR3 region is CASSLGGTDLYGYTF. CDR3 bases: TGTGCCAGCTCACTGGGGGGAACAGACCTCTATGGCTACACCTTC.

This chain connects TRBV5-1 to TRBJ2-7, with D uncertain. Germline V CDR1 and CDR2: SGHRS, YFSETQ. This CDR3 is 11 amino acids long. V lost 1 base and J lost 5, with 4 bases in between. The CDR3: CASSLINEQYF. In DNA, the CDR3 is TGCGCCAGCAGCTTGATAAACGAGCAGTACTTC.

Ten or more counts support this clonotype. This chain links TRBV7-3 with TRBJ2-1, with D perhaps matching TRBD1 or TRBD2 (5 bases each). CDR3 length: 16 amino acids. CDR1 and CDR2 (germline): SGHTA, FQGTGA. Between the trimmed V and J ends, which lost 3 bases and 0 bases, there was a span of 12 bases. The CDR3 sequence: CASSLGPASSYNEQFF. CDR3 DNA: TGTGCCAGCAGCTTGGGACCGGCGAGCTCCTACAATGAGCAGTTCTTC.

This clonotype was seen more than once but under ten times. The chain is built from TRBV5-1 and TRBJ2-3, with TRBD1 matching over 7 bases. Unmatched junction bases numbered 5, after V lost 2 bases and J lost 2 bases. CDR1 is SGHRS, CDR2 YFSETQ, per germline. The CDR3 is 15 residues long. The CDR3 DNA reads as TGCGCCAGCAGCTTAAACAGGGGCCCCACAGATACGCAGTATTTT. This translates into CASSLNRGPTDTQYF.

The chain is built from TRBV9 and TRBJ2-1; D possibly matches TRBD1 or TRBD2 (5 bases each). Trimming removed 0 bases from V and 0 bases from J, with 13 bases in between. The CDR3 is 17 amino acids. Germline V gene data show CDR1 as SGDLS and CDR2 as YYNGEE. CDR3 protein: CASSVEGTWSSYNEQFF. Here the CDR3 DNA reads TGTGCCAGCAGCGTAGAGGGGACCTGGAGCTCCTACAATGAGCAGTTCTTC.

The chain links TRBV4-3 to TRBJ2-1; 12 bases agree with TRBD2. Trimming took 3 bases from V and 10 from J; bases not matched to a gene: 7. The CDR3 length is 15 residues. Germline V lookup: CDR1 LGHNA, CDR2 YSLEER. The CDR3 DNA is TGCGCCAGCAGCCATTCGGGACTAGCGGGCAACGAGCAGTTCTTC. This codes for CASSHSGLAGNEQFF.